This T cell receptor beta chain originates from a study of T cell repertoires in cytomegalovirus infection. The overall study: CMV epitopes in the study were HLA-C-restricted (recently identified) and HLA-B-restricted (well studied). Signatures in public TCR beta sequences pointed to both CMV infection and matching HLA type.

TCRdb itself ran the reads through MiXCR, one entry per CDR3 protein. This table holds approximately 340,000 distinct CDR3 sequences, just under 30% found once. This clonotype was counted many times. The antigen is unknown. Findings and limits, study-wide: Identification of carriers of CMV plus the relevant HLA was performed using cumulative public TCR beta family frequency. Dominating the ex vivo response were TCR beta clonotypes that were CMV-specific and HLA-C-restricted.

CDR1 and CDR2 (germline): SEHNR, FQNEAQ (reference sequence). V gave up 3 bases and J gave up 4 bases, with 9 bases separating them. The CDR3 is made up of 13 amino acids. The V call is TRBV7-9, the J call TRBJ1-1; D remains unclear. Specimen: cultured PBMCs, collected from culture after CMV antigen stimulation. The source of this sequence is a human donor in good health (CMV status not recorded). Some clones in this sample may be carry-over from other donors' samples. The CDR3, as DNA: TGTGCCAGCAGCTTTGGCAAGGGCACTGAAGCTTTCTTT. This gives the protein CASSFGKGTEAFF.